Each of the 32 T cell receptor beta chains below was sequenced from the same sample in a study of T cells in Graves' hyperthyroidism and ophthalmopathy. It was RNA transcripts that yielded the amplified TCR beta CDR3 regions. HTBI primers were the set used in a first-round RT-PCR of the TCR CDR3. One entry per CDR3 protein, called by TCRdb with MiXCR from the multiplex PCR reads. This table has hundreds of thousands of distinct CDR3 sequences, around 16% appearing once. Sequenced sample: blood. Receptors originate from a woman aged 40 to 55 with Graves' ophthalmopathy.

This clonotype was recorded at least ten times. This chain uses TRBV28 with TRBJ1-1; tentative D call: TRBD1 (5 bases). The V end lost 10 bases, the J end lost 3 bases, and 18 bases lay between the germline ends. The CDR3 is 14 residues long. Germline V gene sequence: CDR1 MDHEN, CDR2 SYDVKM. The CDR3 sequence is CATQSGASDTEAFF. CDR3 coding DNA: TGTGCCACCCAATCCGGGGCCTCGGACACTGAAGCTTTCTTT.

This clonotype showed up just a few times. V usage is TRBV20-1 and J usage is TRBJ2-7; D is uncertain. The CDR3 spans 13 residues. Germline values: CDR1 DFQATT, CDR2 SNEGSKA (reference sequence). The V end lost 6 bases, the J end lost 0 bases, and 12 bases lay between the germline ends. The CDR3 sequence: CSAAASFSYEQYF. The CDR3 bases are TGCAGTGCCGCCGCAAGTTTCTCCTACGAGCAGTACTTC.

In its sample, this clonotype was seen many times. V usage is TRBV18 and J usage is TRBJ1-2; no reliable D call. Looked up from germline, CDR1 is KGHSH and CDR2 is LQKENI. This CDR3 has 14 residues. Trimming stripped 2 bases from V and 0 bases from J, with 7 bases between. The CDR3 DNA reads as TGTGCCAGCTCACCAGTCGCGTCTAACTATGGCTACACCTTC. Protein sequence: CASSPVASNYGYTF.

The V and J genes are TRBV2 and TRBJ2-7; 13 bases line up with TRBD2. There are 15 residues in the CDR3. The V gene end was trimmed by 6 bases and the J gene end by 2 bases; junction bases not matched to a gene: 4. Germline assignment: CDR1 SNHLY and CDR2 FYNNEI. For the CDR3, the DNA is TGTGCCAGCAGGGGACTAGCGGGACCAGCCTACGAGCAGTACTTC. It specifies CASRGLAGPAYEQYF. Complete variable domain (other parts from reference TRBV2 and TRBJ2-7): EPEVTQTPSHQVTQMGQEVILRCVPISNHLYFYWYRQILGQKVEFLVSFYNNEISEKSEIFDDQFSVERPDGSNFTLKIRSTKLEDSAMYFCASRGLAGPAYEQYFGPGTRLTVT.

J is TRBJ2-6 and V is TRBV2, with no clear D. Germline CDR1 and CDR2: SNHLY and FYNNEI. Trimming took 8 bases from V and 4 from J, leaving 18 bases between them. The CDR3 spans 16 residues. The CDR3 nucleotides read TGTGCCAGCGAGGAAATAGAGTTGGTCGGGGCCAACGTCCTGACTTTC. Translation gives CASEEIELVGANVLTF.

The sample holds a few counts of this clonotype. The chain joins TRBV4-1 to TRBJ1-5, with 11 bases that match TRBD1. The J segment lost 5 bases and the V segment lost 3 bases, leaving 6 bases of the junction unmatched. In germline, CDR1 is MGHRA, CDR2 YSYEKL. The CDR3 sequence is 16 residues long. The CDR3 coding sequence is TGCGCCAGCAGCCACTTGCCGGGACAGGGGGATCAGCCCCAGCATTTT. Protein: CASSHLPGQGDQPQHF.

The table lists this clonotype with many counts. The chain uses TRBV12-3 or TRBV12-4 and TRBJ2-1; D possibly corresponds to TRBD2 (6 bases). This CDR3 comprises 17 residues. With 2 bases removed from V and 2 bases from J, the gap between germline ends came to 16 bases. CDR3 sequence reads: CASSLPSGLDTYNEQFF. The CDR3 coding sequence is TGTGCCAGCAGTTTACCCTCGGGACTCGACACCTACAATGAGCAGTTCTTC.

This clonotype was counted ten times or more. This chain links TRBV29-1 with TRBJ2-1; TRBD2 aligns across 10 bases. V shed 1 base, J shed 3 bases, and the junction held 12 bases outside the gene matches. The CDR3 length is 18 residues. The germline V gene has CDR1 SQVTM and CDR2 ANQGSEA. The CDR3 coding sequence is TGCAGCGTTGAAGCCCTTGCTGCTAGCGGGAGTGGCTACAATGAGCAGTTCTTC. This encodes CSVEALAASGSGYNEQFF.

This clonotype was observed many times. This chain uses TRBV5-5 with TRBJ2-1, with 10 nucleotides matching TRBD2. The J segment lost 7 bases and the V segment lost 0 bases, leaving 7 bases of the junction unmatched. The CDR3 runs to 16 residues. CDR1 and CDR2 from the germline V gene are SGHKS and YYEKEE (reference sequence). The DNA for the CDR3 is TGTGCCAGCAGCTTGGGGTCTAGCGGGAGTGGGAATGAGCAGTTCTTC. It encodes CASSLGSSGSGNEQFF.

This clonotype was observed a handful of times. V is TRBV24-1 and J is TRBJ2-3; 12 nucleotides match TRBD2. The ends lost 6 bases at V and 5 bases at J; junction bases unmatched: 8. This CDR3 contains 16 residues. Germline CDR1 and CDR2: KGHDR and SFDVKD. The CDR3 sequence: CATSSRLAGVGDTQYF. The CDR3 DNA is TGTGCCACCAGTTCCAGACTAGCGGGAGTTGGAGATACGCAGTATTTT.

The chain joins TRBV2 to TRBJ2-5, with D perhaps matching TRBD2 (6 bases). Trimming removed 3 bases at V and 1 base at J, with 12 bases between. The CDR3 is 15 residues long. CDR1 SNHLY and CDR2 FYNNEI come from the germline V gene. The CDR3 bases are TGTGCCAGCAGTGAGGGGCCGGGAGCCCAAGAGACCCAGTACTTC. Protein product: CASSEGPGAQETQYF.

This clonotype has a count of ten or more. V and J are TRBV6-6 and TRBJ2-7; perhaps TRBD1 as D (6 bases). The CDR3 spans 14 residues. Germline-derived CDR1 and CDR2 are MNHNY and SVGAGI (reference sequence). V shed 0 bases and J shed 2 bases, with 8 bases lying between them. CDR3 coding DNA: TGTGCCAGCAGTTACTCCGGACAGACCTACGAGCAGTACTTC. It translates to CASSYSGQTYEQYF.

The J gene is TRBJ1-2, the V gene TRBV6-5, with D uncertain. The germline V gene has CDR1 MNHEY and CDR2 SVGAGI. Trimming removed 0 bases from V and 1 base from J, with 9 bases in between. CDR3 length: 15 amino acids. The CDR3 spells CASSYSAVDNYGYTF. The CDR3 DNA reads TGTGCCAGCAGTTACTCCGCAGTAGATAACTATGGCTACACCTTC.

This clonotype was observed a handful of times. The chain combines TRBV20-1 with TRBJ1-2; possibly TRBD1 for D (5 bases). Trimming cost V 2 bases and J 7 bases, with 14 bases left between them. Germline V lookup: CDR1 DFQATT, CDR2 SNEGSKA (reference sequence). CDR3 length equals 13 residues. Here the CDR3 reads CSARMEIGTGYTF. CDR3 DNA: TGCAGTGCTAGAATGGAGATTGGGACTGGCTACACCTTC.

This rearrangement joins TRBV12-3 or TRBV12-4 to TRBJ1-4, with D possibly being TRBD1 (5 bases). The germline V and J ends were trimmed by 8 bases and 8 bases, with 18 bases remaining between them. There are 14 residues in the CDR3. CDR3 region: CASSNGGTVEKLFF. CDR3 DNA sequence: TGTGCCAGCTCAAACGGGGGGACGGTGGAAAAACTGTTTTTT.

This clonotype was counted ten times or more. J is TRBJ2-5 and V is TRBV5-1; the match to TRBD1 covers 11 bases. The V gene end was trimmed by 4 bases and the J gene end by 6 bases; junction bases not matched to a gene: 5. The germline V gene has CDR1 SGHRS and CDR2 YFSETQ. The CDR3 loop spans 14 amino acids. The DNA of the CDR3 is TGCGCCAGCAGCGCGGACAGGGGGCTTAAGACCCAGTACTTC. The encoded protein is CASSADRGLKTQYF.

On this clonotype: A much bigger clone sits one base away, suggesting this may be a read error. V gene TRBV6-1 combines with J gene TRBJ2-3; no definite D call. The CDR3 sequence is 15 residues long. The germline V gene has CDR1 MNHNS and CDR2 SASEGT. The CDR3 reads CASSEMGQSTDTRYF. DNA of the CDR3: TGTGCCAGCAGTGAAATGGGCCAGAGCACAGATACGCGGTATTTT.

J is TRBJ2-3 and V is TRBV4-1; 10 positions agree with TRBD1. The CDR3 runs to 18 residues. Germline CDR1 MGHRA, CDR2 YSYEKL. Germline trimming cut 4 bases from V and 6 bases from J; bases unmatched to any gene: 16. CDR3 bases: TGCGCCAGCAGCCGGACCGGGACAGGGGCCACAACGGCGGATACGCAGTATTTT. Its translation: CASSRTGTGATTADTQYF.

There are many counts of this clonotype. This rearrangement joins TRBV2 to TRBJ2-1; 9 nucleotides agree with TRBD2. The CDR3 consists of 16 residues. The germline CDR1 and CDR2 sequences are SNHLY and FYNNEI. Trimming at V came to 6 bases and at J to 4 bases, leaving 10 bases not matched to a gene. This CDR3 is CASSRYSGGIYNEQFF. The CDR3 nucleotides are TGTGCCAGCAGCCGGTACAGCGGGGGGATTTACAATGAGCAGTTCTTC. Drawing the rest from reference TRBV2 and TRBJ2-1, the complete variable domain is EPEVTQTPSHQVTQMGQEVILRCVPISNHLYFYWYRQILGQKVEFLVSFYNNEISEKSEIFDDQFSVERPDGSNFTLKIRSTKLEDSAMYFCASSRYSGGIYNEQFFGPGTRLTVL.

The chain carries TRBV4-1 and TRBJ2-7; 12 bases match TRBD2. Germline loops: CDR1 MGHRA, CDR2 YSYEKL. The CDR3 has 17 amino acids. V lost 2 bases, J lost 6 bases, and 11 bases stayed unmatched. The CDR3 spells CASSQRLAGELFFEQYF. The CDR3 coding sequence is TGCGCCAGCAGCCAACGACTAGCGGGAGAGTTATTCTTCGAGCAGTACTTC.

With regard to this clonotype: Germline is not matched at one junction end, which may reflect a read error. V and J are TRBV6-1 and TRBJ2-7, with 8 bases fitting TRBD2. Germline V gene sequence: CDR1 MNHNS, CDR2 SASEGT. The CDR3 covers 15 residues. CDR3 loop: CDSSEERGRPYEQYF. Here the CDR3 DNA reads TGTGACAGCAGTGAAGAGCGGGGGAGGCCATACGAGCAGTACTTC.

On this clonotype: A clone one base away is much larger, so this may be a read error. The gene calls are TRBV7-3 and TRBJ2-5; no clear D gene. Between the trimmed V and J ends, which lost 1 base and 7 bases, there was a span of 10 bases. Germline CDR1 and CDR2: SGHTA and FQGTGA. CDR3 length: 13 amino acids. The chain's CDR3 is CASSLNVEVTQYF. CDR3 nucleotide sequence: TGTGCCAGCAGCTTAAATGTGGAAGTGACCCAGTACTTC.

In its sample, this clonotype was seen many times. Relative to the germline gene, one junction end is altered; a read error may explain this. J is TRBJ1-2 and V is TRBV6-1; no reliable D call. The CDR3 extends over 12 amino acids. The germline V gene encodes CDR1 MNHNS and CDR2 SASEGT. As DNA, the CDR3 is TGCGCCAGCAGCCCAGACACCTATGGCTACACCTTC. It specifies CASSPDTYGYTF.

This clonotype has a count of ten or more. V gene TRBV28 combines with J gene TRBJ1-2; D is undetermined. Germline CDR1 and CDR2: MDHEN and SYDVKM. This CDR3 comprises 12 residues. V was cut by 2 bases and J by 9 bases, with 10 bases left in between. DNA of the CDR3: TGTGCCAGCAGTTTAAGCACGGCGCGCTACACCTTC. Translation gives CASSLSTARYTF.

This chain joins TRBV19 and TRBJ1-2, with D possibly matching TRBD1 (5 bases). V was cut by 7 bases and J by 6 bases, with 24 bases left in between. Per germline, CDR1 LNHDA and CDR2 SQIVND (reference sequence). CDR3 size: 16 residues. The CDR3 DNA is TGTGCCAGTACCTCCATCGGGGCGGGTAGGGAGAATGGCTACACCTTC. Amino acid sequence: CASTSIGAGRENGYTF.

This clonotype has ten or more counts. The V call is TRBV20-1, the J call TRBJ1-2; D gene ambiguous. Germline CDR1 reads DFQATT; CDR2 reads SNEGSKA (reference sequence). V was pared by 7 bases and J by 2 bases, with 20 bases between. There are 15 residues in the CDR3. The CDR3 DNA follows: TGCAGTGTCGCCCGACACTCACTACAGAACTATGGCTACACCTTC. Its translation is CSVARHSLQNYGYTF.

CDR3 amino acids: CAWSITSGLYNEQFF. CDR3 bases: TGTGCCTGGAGTATTACTAGCGGACTCTACAATGAGCAGTTCTTC. V and J are TRBV30 and TRBJ2-1; TRBD2 agrees at 8 bases. The CDR3 consists of 15 residues. Trimming took 2 bases from V and 3 from J; bases not matched to a gene: 6. Germline V CDR1 and CDR2: GTSNPN, SVGIG (reference sequence).

This clonotype came up many times. The chain combines TRBV7-9 with TRBJ2-5, with 9 bases lining up with TRBD2. This CDR3 has 15 amino acids. The ends lost 5 bases at V and 4 bases at J; junction bases unmatched: 8. Germline CDR1 reads SEHNR; CDR2 reads FQNEAQ (reference sequence). The CDR3 DNA sequence: TGTGCCAGCAGCCCCCCGGCGGGGGGGCGAGAGACCCAGTACTTC. Amino acid sequence: CASSPPAGGRETQYF.

This clonotype was seen a few times. This rearrangement joins TRBV9 to TRBJ2-2; 15 bases agree with TRBD2. The germline V gene has CDR1 SGDLS and CDR2 YYNGEE. Trimming removed 5 bases from V and 1 base from J; junction bases left unmatched: 6. CDR3 length: 18 amino acids. Here the CDR3 reads CASSQGLAGGQNTGELFF. CDR3 bases: TGTGCCAGCAGTCAAGGACTAGCGGGGGGGCAGAACACCGGGGAGCTGTTTTTT.

The chain has TRBV7-9 and TRBJ1-2; TRBD1 is a possible D gene (5 bases). V shed 3 bases and J shed 6 bases, with 11 bases lying between them. The length of the CDR3 is 13 residues. In germline, CDR1 is SEHNR, CDR2 FQNEAQ (reference sequence). The CDR3 sequence is CASSLTEGDGYTF. The CDR3, as DNA: TGTGCCAGCAGCTTGACAGAAGGAGATGGCTACACCTTC.

This chain uses TRBV6-1 with TRBJ2-2; 8 nucleotides line up with TRBD2. V was clipped by 5 bases and J by 0 bases; unmatched bases: 5. The CDR3 contains 16 residues. Germline CDR1 is MNHNS and CDR2 is SASEGT. CDR3 region: CASSTLAGTNTGELFF. The CDR3 DNA reads as TGTGCCAGCAGTACGTTAGCGGGGACGAACACCGGGGAGCTGTTTTTT.

This rearrangement joins TRBV2 to TRBJ2-7; 10 bases fit TRBD2. The J segment lost 2 bases and the V segment lost 6 bases, leaving 4 bases of the junction unmatched. The CDR3 contains 14 residues. The germline CDR1 and CDR2 sequences are SNHLY and FYNNEI. The CDR3 bases are TGTGCCAGCAGACAGCGGGAGGGCCCCTACGAGCAGTACTTC. It yields the protein CASRQREGPYEQYF.